This T cell receptor beta chain was recovered during a study of CD8+ T cells in alopecia areata. RNA was isolated and reverse transcribed to cDNA, the sequencing template. TCRdb's table, derived via immunoSEQ multiplex PCR, lists solely in-frame clones and lacks some. The data contain 130,000 to 150,000 clones, about 90% of them singletons. This clone was observed a handful of times. This CDR3 has 16 residues. CDR1 and CDR2 (germline): SQVTM, ANQGSEA. Trimming shortened V by 2 bases and J by 0 bases, and 14 bases separated the two germline ends. Here the sequenced sample was CD8+ T cells sorted from blood, taken at week 0. The sequence was collected from a human donor with alopecia areata. The chain has TRBV29-1 and TRBJ2-1; D is unclear. CDR3 DNA sequence: TGCAGCGTTGAATTGTGTTGGATATGCTCCTACAATGAGCAGTTCTTC. This sequence encodes CSVELCWICSYNEQFF.